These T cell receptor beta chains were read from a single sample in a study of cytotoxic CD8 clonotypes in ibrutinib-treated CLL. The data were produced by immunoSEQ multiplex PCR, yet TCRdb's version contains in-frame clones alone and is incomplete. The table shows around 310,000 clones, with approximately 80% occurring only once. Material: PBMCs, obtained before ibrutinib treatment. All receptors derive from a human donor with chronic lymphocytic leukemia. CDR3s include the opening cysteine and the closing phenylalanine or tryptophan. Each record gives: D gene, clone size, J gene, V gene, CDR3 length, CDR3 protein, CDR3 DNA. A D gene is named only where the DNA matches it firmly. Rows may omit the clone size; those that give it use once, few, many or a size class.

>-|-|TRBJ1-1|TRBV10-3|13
CAISAGGYTEAFF
TGTGCCATCAGTGCTGGGGGTTACACTGAAGCTTTCTTT
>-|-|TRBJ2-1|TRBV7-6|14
CASSLVSRSNEQFF
TGTGCCAGCAGCTTAGTTTCGCGAAGCAATGAGCAGTTCTTC
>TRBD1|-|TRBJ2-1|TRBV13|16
CASSQDRGADYNEQFF
TGTGCCAGCAGCCAAGACAGGGGGGCCGACTACAATGAGCAGTTCTTC
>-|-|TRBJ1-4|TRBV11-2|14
CASSLGSINEKLFF
TGTGCCAGCAGCTTAGGCAGCATTAATGAAAAACTGTTTTTT
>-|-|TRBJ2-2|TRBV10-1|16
CASSEVWRANTGELFF
TGCGCCAGCAGTGAGGTTTGGAGGGCGAACACCGGGGAGCTGTTTTTT
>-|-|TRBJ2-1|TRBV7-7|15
CASSRDMNSYNEQFF
TGTGCTAGCAGCCGAGACATGAACTCCTACAATGAGCAGTTCTTC
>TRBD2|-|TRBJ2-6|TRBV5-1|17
CASSLGLVGSGANVLTF
TGCGCCAGCAGCCTGGGACTAGTAGGGTCTGGGGCCAACGTCCTGACTTTC
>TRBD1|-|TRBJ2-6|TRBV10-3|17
CANAGTELRSGANVLTF
TGTGCCAACGCCGGGACAGAGCTCCGCTCTGGGGCCAACGTCCTGACTTTC
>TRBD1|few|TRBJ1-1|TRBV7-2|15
CASSLSTGVATEAFF
TGTGCCAGCAGCTTATCCACAGGGGTGGCCACTGAAGCTTTCTTT
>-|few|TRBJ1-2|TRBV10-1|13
CASSFVREGGYTF
TGCGCCAGCAGTTTCGTTCGGGAGGGCGGCTACACCTTC
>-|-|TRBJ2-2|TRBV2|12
CASSVTTGELFF
TGTGCCAGCAGTGTCACCACCGGGGAGCTGTTTTTT
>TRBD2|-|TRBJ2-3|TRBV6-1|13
CASGLAGTDTQYF
TGTGCCAGCGGGCTAGCGGGCACAGATACGCAGTATTTT
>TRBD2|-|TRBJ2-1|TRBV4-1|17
CASSPTHRTSLYNEQFF
TGCGCCAGCAGCCCAACCCACCGGACTAGCCTTTACAATGAGCAGTTCTTC
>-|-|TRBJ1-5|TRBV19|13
CASSITGVRPQHF
TGTGCCAGTAGTATAACGGGCGTCCGGCCCCAGCATTTT
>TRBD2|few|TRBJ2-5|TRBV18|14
CASSLLASGETQYF
TGTGCCAGCTCACTACTAGCGTCGGGAGAGACCCAGTACTTC
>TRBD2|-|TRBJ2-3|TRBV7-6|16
CASSRGLAGATDTQYF
TGTGCCAGCAGCCGCGGACTAGCGGGAGCCACAGATACGCAGTATTTT
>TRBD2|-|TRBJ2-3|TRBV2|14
CASRSGLDTDTQYF
TGTGCCAGCAGGTCGGGACTAGACACAGATACGCAGTATTTT
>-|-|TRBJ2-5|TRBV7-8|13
CASRPRGEETQYF
TGTGCCAGCAGACCCAGGGGAGAAGAGACCCAGTACTTC
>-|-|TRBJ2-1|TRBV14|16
CASSEPRSGPYNEQFF
TGTGCCAGCAGCGAACCGAGGTCGGGACCCTACAATGAGCAGTTCTTC
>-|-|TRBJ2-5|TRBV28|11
CGIVEQETQYF
TGTGGTATCGTCGAACAAGAGACCCAGTACTTC
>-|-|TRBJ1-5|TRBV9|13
CASSPASNQPQHF
TGTGCCAGCAGCCCCGCTAGCAATCAGCCCCAGCATTTT
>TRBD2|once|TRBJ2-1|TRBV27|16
CASSSGRLAGINEQFF
TGTGCCAGCAGTTCTGGGCGACTAGCGGGAATCAATGAGCAGTTCTTC
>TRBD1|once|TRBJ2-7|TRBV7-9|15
CASSNQGQGFDEQYF
TGTGCCAGCAGCAACCAGGGACAGGGTTTCGACGAGCAGTACTTC
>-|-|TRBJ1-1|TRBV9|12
CASSPRRGEAFF
TGTGCCAGCAGCCCCCGACGAGGTGAAGCTTTCTTT
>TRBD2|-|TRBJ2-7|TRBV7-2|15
CASSFIGLAPYEQYF
TGTGCCAGCAGCTTCATCGGACTAGCGCCCTACGAGCAGTACTTC
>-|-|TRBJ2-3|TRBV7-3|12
CASSQKGGTQYF
TGTGCCAGCAGCCAAAAAGGGGGTACGCAGTATTTT
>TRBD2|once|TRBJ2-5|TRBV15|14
CATSRGAGEETQYF
TGTGCCACCAGCAGGGGAGCGGGAGAAGAGACCCAGTACTTC
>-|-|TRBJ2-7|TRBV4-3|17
CASSQVASGLTSYEQYF
TGCGCCAGCAGCCAAGTAGCTTCGGGCCTGACCTCCTACGAGCAGTACTTC
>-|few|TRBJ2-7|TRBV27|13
CASSQVFSYEQYF
TGTGCCAGCAGTCAGGTCTTCTCCTACGAGCAGTACTTC
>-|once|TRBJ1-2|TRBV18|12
CASSPAGDGYTF
TGTGCCAGCTCACCGGCGGGGGATGGCTACACCTTC
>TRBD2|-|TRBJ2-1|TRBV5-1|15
CASSLASGSSNEQFF
TGCGCCAGCAGCTTGGCTAGCGGGAGTAGCAATGAGCAGTTCTTC
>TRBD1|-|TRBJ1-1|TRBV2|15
CASSGQGAGNTEAFF
TGTGCCAGCAGCGGACAGGGGGCTGGGAACACTGAAGCTTTCTTT
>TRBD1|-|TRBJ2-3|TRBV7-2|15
CASSYTGVGADTQYF
TGTGCCAGCAGCTACACAGGGGTAGGCGCAGATACGCAGTATTTT
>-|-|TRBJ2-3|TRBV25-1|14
CASSEHSSTDTQYF
TGTGCCAGCAGTGAACACTCTAGCACAGATACGCAGTATTTT
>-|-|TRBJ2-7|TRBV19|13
CASSIGLVYEQYF
TGTGCCAGTAGTATAGGACTAGTCTACGAGCAGTACTTC
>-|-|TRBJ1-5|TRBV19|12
CASRDSNQPQHF
TGTGCCAGTAGGGATAGCAATCAGCCCCAGCATTTT
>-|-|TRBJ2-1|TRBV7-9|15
CASSLLGYSYNEQFF
TGTGCCAGCAGCTTATTAGGGTACTCCTACAATGAGCAGTTCTTC
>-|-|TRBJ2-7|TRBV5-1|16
CASSFGSGTATHEQYF
TGCGCCAGCAGCTTCGGTTCAGGGACTGCTACGCACGAGCAGTACTTC
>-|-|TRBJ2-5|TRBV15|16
CATSRSLGSFQETQYF
TGTGCCACCAGCAGATCACTAGGATCTTTCCAAGAGACCCAGTACTTC
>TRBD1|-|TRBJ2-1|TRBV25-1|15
CASSERPTGGNEQFF
TGTGCCAGCAGTGAACGACCGACAGGGGGTAATGAGCAGTTCTTC
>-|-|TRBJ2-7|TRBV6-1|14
CASSERWGIFEQYF
TGTGCCAGCAGTGAACGATGGGGCATTTTCGAGCAGTACTTC
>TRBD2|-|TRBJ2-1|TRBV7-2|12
CASSLGAGAQFF
TGTGCCAGCAGCTTAGGGGCGGGAGCCCAGTTCTTC
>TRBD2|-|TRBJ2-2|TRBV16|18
CASSLGLAGVMDTGELFF
TGTGCCAGCAGCCTGGGACTAGCGGGAGTTATGGACACCGGGGAGCTGTTTTTT
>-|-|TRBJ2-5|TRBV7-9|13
CASSPTVEETQYF
TGTGCCAGCAGCCCGACAGTCGAGGAGACCCAGTACTTC
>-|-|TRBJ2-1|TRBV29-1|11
CSVGDGNEQFF
TGCAGCGTTGGGGACGGCAATGAGCAGTTCTTC
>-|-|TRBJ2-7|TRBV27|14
CASRLAGNPYEQYF
TGTGCCAGCAGATTGGCGGGAAATCCCTACGAGCAGTACTTC